Listed below are T cell receptor beta chains from one sample, sequenced in a study of T cell responses to AZD1222 COVID-19 vaccine. The table came from immunoSEQ multiplex PCR; TCRdb's copy has only in-frame clones and leaves some out. The sample yields some 180,000 clones, about 89% seen once. The specimen was peripheral blood, collected 28 days after the second AZD1222 dose. The receptors shown here come from an adult who received the AZD1222 COVID-19 vaccine. CDR3s include the opening cysteine and the closing phenylalanine or tryptophan.

V	J	CDR3
TRBV5-1	TRBJ2-2	CASRPGGTSAGELFF
TRBV11-2	TRBJ2-3	CASSLDLADTQYF
TRBV6-5	TRBJ2-5	CASSSTLAGGRETQYF
TRBV12-3/TRBV12-4	TRBJ1-1	CASRQVVHTEAFF
TRBV6-2/TRBV6-3	TRBJ1-6	CASSLREGNSPLHF
TRBV6-1	TRBJ2-1	CASSDWMEGEQFF
TRBV5-1	TRBJ2-7	CASSLSSQGAEQYF
TRBV5-1	TRBJ1-1	CASSLQGPRGGNTEAFF
TRBV2	TRBJ2-3	CLSGGDPTSSTDTQYF
TRBV11-2	TRBJ2-3	CASSLGQRTDTQYF
TRBV5-4	TRBJ2-7	CASSFGGSHYEQYF
TRBV30	TRBJ1-5	CAWSPVRVGNQPQHF
TRBV29-1	TRBJ2-4	CSASAGGTKNIQYF
TRBV5-4	TRBJ2-1	CASSDGTVHEQFF
TRBV18	TRBJ2-5	CASSPNRGAETQYF
TRBV14	TRBJ1-1	CASSRQVNTEAFF
TRBV30	TRBJ1-1	CAWSSPFWGNTEAFF
TRBV2	TRBJ2-3	CASSEGLAGTSTDTQYF
TRBV27	TRBJ1-1	CASSSDRGWNTEAFF
TRBV10-2	TRBJ2-3	CASSVTSGRIQDTQYF
TRBV19	TRBJ1-5	CASSIGSRGHSNQPQHF
TRBV4-1	TRBJ1-1	CASSQDQYPSPNTEAFF
TRBV9	TRBJ2-5	CASSSHHTPEYQETQYF
TRBV5-1	TRBJ2-5	CASSAGVAGGHSGETQYF
TRBV18	TRBJ2-7	CASSPHPGGPEQYF
TRBV3-1/TRBV3-2	TRBJ2-1	CASSPVTPMSSYNEQFF
TRBV11-2	TRBJ1-4	CASSLRSQHTANEKLFF
TRBV19	TRBJ1-3	CASSILGGSSGNTIYF
TRBV9	TRBJ2-1	CASAATSGTDNEQFF
TRBV12-3/TRBV12-4	TRBJ2-1	CATRVSSYNEQFF
TRBV30	TRBJ1-5	CAWSQGQANQPQHF
TRBV6-2/TRBV6-3	TRBJ1-1	CASSPHANLNTEAFF
TRBV7-6	TRBJ2-7	CASSLAASYEQYF
TRBV7-6	TRBJ2-2	CASRTFGGELFF
TRBV29-1	TRBJ1-1	CSGRTDMNTEAFF
TRBV6-5	TRBJ1-2	CASSYSTGPSGYTF